This T cell receptor beta chain was sequenced during a study of CD8 T cells in ankylosing spondylitis. Regarding the study as a whole: In synovial fluid and blood from reactive arthritis, some motif variants were previously reported. Clones linked to disease were reported to show significant enrichment in matched ankylosing spondylitis synovial fluid. Disease-linked clones were CD8+ and relatively rare in peripheral blood. Blood of patients with ankylosing spondylitis appeared to be characterized by a TCR beta motif of about eight highly homologous variants.

As to this clonotype: What it binds is not known.

With 5 bases removed from V and 11 bases from J, the gap between germline ends came to 18 bases. The CDR3 length is 13 residues. The germline V gene has CDR1 LGHDT and CDR2 YNNKEL (reference sequence). Quantitative 5'-RACE with molecular barcodes generated TCR beta libraries. One entry per CDR3 protein results from TCRdb running MiXCR on the 5' RACE reads. This table holds 300,000 to 400,000 distinct CDR3 sequences, around 22% found once. The V and J genes are TRBV3-1 and TRBJ1-1; D perhaps matches TRBD1 (5 bases). The TCR was taken from a male donor with ankylosing spondylitis. Sample: blood, either unsorted or a sorted T cell fraction (not recorded which). CDR3 amino acids: CASSTEGTAGAFF. CDR3 bases: TGTGCCAGCAGCACCGAGGGGACCGCGGGCGCTTTCTTT.